One TCR beta chain is described in this entry. Antigen unknown. This sample is drawn from a study of CD8 T cells in Susac syndrome. Whole-study results and caveats: As acknowledged by the study, its TCR sequencing and HLA analysis included a relatively small number of individuals.

Random hexamers primed reverse transcription of roughly 0.45 to 1 ug RNA. TCRdb re-analysed the immunoSEQ multiplex PCR reads in MiXCR, keeping a single row per CDR3 protein. Among about 250,000 distinct CDR3 sequences, 93% were seen once, and the ten largest hold approximately 0.072%. TCR beta sequencing was performed on blood CD8+ and CD4+ T cells. Germline assignment: CDR1 DFQATT and CDR2 SNEGSKA (reference sequence). The CDR3 is made up of 15 amino acids. Trimming removed 6 bases from V and 9 bases from J, with 26 bases in between. The material sequenced was CD4+ T cells from PBMCs. This receptor was identified in a human donor with multiple sclerosis. The chain recombines TRBV20-1 with TRBJ1-2, with D perhaps TRBD1 (5 bases). The CDR3 coding sequence is TGCAGTGCGACCCTGGGAGGGACCCGTCGTTTGAGCTACACCTTC. This sequence encodes CSATLGGTRRLSYTF.